A selection of T cell receptor beta chains follows, all from one sample in a study of OX40 agonist ivuxolimab in advanced cancers. TCRdb's copy holds only in-frame clones and misses some; the assay was immunoSEQ multiplex PCR. Counted here are nearly 60,000 clones, approximately 88% occurring once; the ten biggest clones make up 3% to 3.5%. Specimen: CD4+ or CD8+ T cells sorted from blood, collected in a trial of the OX40 agonist ivuxolimab. These receptors originate from an adult with an advanced solid tumor such as melanoma, head and neck, liver or kidney cancer. Both conserved end residues are part of each CDR3.

j_call v_call cdr3_aa
TRBJ2-1 TRBV30 CAWTGLAGDNEQFF
TRBJ1-1 TRBV1 CTSSQRPQEGAEAFF
TRBJ2-3 TRBV6-5 CASSYDTGDTDTQYF
TRBJ1-4 TRBV19 CASRGRSLATNEKLFF
TRBJ2-3 TRBV10-3 CAISGDRITDTQYF
TRBJ2-5 TRBV6-1 CASSLEGGGGETQYF
TRBJ2-7 TRBV28 CASSSGTSGRARSYEQYF
TRBJ2-2 TRBV11-3 CASSFRGAGGPGELFF
TRBJ2-6 TRBV19 CASSSSRANVLTF
TRBJ2-5 TRBV5-1 CASSFTGGGETQYF
TRBJ1-1 TRBV6-5 CASSYRTGLPEAFF
TRBJ2-2 TRBV23-1 CASSQSWTGSNTGELFF
TRBJ1-4 TRBV30 CAWSREGEKLFF
TRBJ2-7 TRBV6-1 CASLNGGSMTYEQYF
TRBJ2-2 TRBV5-1 CASSWGGNTGELFF
TRBJ2-3 TRBV5-1 CASSLRGGTSTDTQYF
TRBJ1-5 TRBV4-1 CASSLGQVEQPQHF
TRBJ2-2 TRBV4-1 CASSRTTSGNTGELFF
TRBJ2-2 TRBV30 CAWSVRFGRGGGELFF
TRBJ1-1 TRBV7-3 CASSTQGGTEAFF
TRBJ2-7 TRBV11-2 CASSVSPAGGYEQYF
TRBJ2-3 TRBV5-1 CASSLALDTQYF
TRBJ2-2 TRBV7-2 CALKAAPDYGELFF
TRBJ1-1 TRBV13 CASSLARPNTEAFF
TRBJ1-5 TRBV6-1 CASWTEGQPQHF
TRBJ2-5 TRBV7-6 CASSSYGATVTQYF
TRBJ2-5 TRBV18 CASSPRGRETQYF
TRBJ2-5 TRBV25-1 CASSNSAGGQETQYF